These 5 T cell receptor beta chains share one sample of origin, sequenced in a study of blood T cell repertoires in COVID-19. Assay: immunoSEQ multiplex PCR; the TCRdb copy retains only in-frame clones and omits some. The repertoire holds under 300,000 clones, with roughly 90% as singletons. Input material: peripheral blood. The receptors derive from a woman in her 40s who had recovered from COVID-19.

On this clone itself: The junction does not match germline at one end; this may be a read error. This chain links TRBV7-7 with TRBJ2-2, with 7 positions matching TRBD1. This CDR3 is 14 amino acids long. In germline, CDR1 is SSHAT, CDR2 FNYEAQ (reference sequence). As DNA, the CDR3 is TGTGCTAGCAGCCGGGACAGAGACACCGGGGAGCTGTTTTTT. Amino acid sequence: CASSRDRDTGELFF.

The rearrangement uses TRBV7-9 and TRBJ2-2; maybe TRBD1 (5 bases). V lost 1 base, J lost 6 bases, and 9 bases lay in between. The germline V gene encodes CDR1 SEHNR and CDR2 FQNEAQ (reference sequence). The CDR3 extends over 14 amino acids. CDR3 residues: CASSLGRAAGELFF. The CDR3 DNA follows: TGTGCCAGCAGCTTAGGCAGGGCAGCCGGGGAGCTGTTTTTT.

The gene calls are TRBV6-2 or TRBV6-3 and TRBJ2-1; tentative D call: TRBD1 (5 bases). This CDR3 region has 14 residues. V was cut by 1 base and J by 7 bases, with 11 bases left in between. From germline, CDR1 is MNHEY and CDR2 SVGEGT. The CDR3: CASSYLGRGNEQFF. The CDR3 DNA follows: TGTGCCAGCAGTTACTTGGGTAGGGGTAATGAGCAGTTCTTC.

The chain couples TRBV27 to TRBJ2-7, with D perhaps TRBD2 (7 bases). V lost 6 bases, J lost 2 bases, and 14 bases lay in between. Per the germline V gene, CDR1 is MNHEY and CDR2 is SMNVEV (reference sequence). CDR3 length: 14 amino acids. The CDR3 coding sequence is TGTGCCAGCAGGGTTAACGGGGGGCCCTACGAGCAGTACTTC. As protein: CASRVNGGPYEQYF.

J is TRBJ1-6 and V is TRBV2; 9 bases match TRBD1. The CDR3 runs to 19 residues. V lost 5 bases, J lost 0 bases, and 11 bases stayed unmatched. Germline CDR1 and CDR2: SNHLY and FYNNEI. The CDR3 protein is CASSLQQGAGSSYNSPLHF. The CDR3 DNA follows: TGTGCCAGCAGTCTCCAACAGGGGGCGGGAAGCTCCTATAATTCACCCCTCCACTTT.